What follows are 32 T cell receptor beta chains derived from one specimen sequenced in a study of response to subunit inactivated influenza vaccine. TCRdb used MiXCR to reprocess the RT-PCR reads, holding one entry per CDR3 protein. The table records 450,000 to 600,000 distinct CDR3 sequences, more than 15% of them present only once. Sequences were derived from CD4+ T cells sorted from PBMCs, sampled 23 months after vaccination. Every receptor here comes from a man aged 45-69 years who received an inactivated influenza vaccine.

On this clonotype: A junction end diverges from the germline sequence, so it may reflect a read error. The chain carries TRBV12-3 or TRBV12-4 and TRBJ2-7, with a weak D call TRBD2 (7 bases). This CDR3 spans 12 amino acids. CDR3 residues: CASSLRGREGHF. The DNA of the CDR3 is TGTGCCAGCAGTCTCAGGGGAAGGGAGGGGCACTTC.

V gene TRBV10-3 combines with J gene TRBJ2-2, with D uncertain. Germline-derived CDR1 and CDR2 are ENHRY and SYGVKD. The CDR3 extends over 14 amino acids. Trimming took off 6 bases at V and 3 bases at J, with 11 bases between the two ends. DNA of the CDR3: TGTGCCATCAGGGGAATCGGAGACACCGGGGAGCTGTTTTTT. Its translation is CAIRGIGDTGELFF.

This clonotype has just one count. The chain employs TRBV7-2 and TRBJ1-2; D might be TRBD1 (5 bases). The V gene's germline CDR1 is SGHTA and CDR2 FQGNSA. The V end lost 5 bases, the J end lost 2 bases, and 15 bases lay between the germline ends. The CDR3 has 15 amino acids. The DNA for the CDR3 is TGTGCCAGCAGCCCTCCAGGGTCGAGCAACTATGGCTACACCTTC. This translates into CASSPPGSSNYGYTF.

This clonotype was seen many times. This chain connects TRBV12-3 or TRBV12-4 to TRBJ1-1, with D possibly being TRBD1 (5 bases). The V and J ends lost 3 bases and 4 bases respectively, with 9 bases between them. CDR3 length equals 13 residues. The DNA for the CDR3 is TGTGCCAGCAGTTTGTCCAGGGCCACTGAAGCTTTCTTT. The encoded protein is CASSLSRATEAFF.

The table lists this clonotype with a few counts. The chain employs TRBV12-3 or TRBV12-4 and TRBJ2-1; 10 nucleotides align to TRBD2. V trimming: 5 bases; J trimming: 5 bases; junction bases outside the gene matches: 9. The CDR3 has 16 residues. The CDR3 loop is CASSPRTSGFDNEQFF. CDR3 bases: TGTGCCAGCAGTCCACGGACTAGCGGCTTTGACAATGAGCAGTTCTTC.

The chain has TRBV18 and TRBJ1-2; D possibly corresponds to TRBD1 (6 bases). CDR3 length equals 13 residues. Germline V CDR1 and CDR2: KGHSH, LQKENI. V was clipped by 4 bases and J by 6 bases, with 12 bases between them. CDR3 in DNA: TGTGCCAGCTCACGAAACAGGGCGGATGGCTACACCTTC. This codes for CASSRNRADGYTF.

V gene TRBV5-6 combines with J gene TRBJ2-2, with TRBD2 matching over 8 bases. CDR3 length: 16 amino acids. J was trimmed by 0 bases and V by 4 bases; bases with no gene match: 5. In germline, CDR1 is SGHDT, CDR2 YYEEEE. The CDR3 coding sequence is TGTGCCAGCAGCCCGCTAGCGGGCGCGAACACCGGGGAGCTGTTTTTT. This encodes CASSPLAGANTGELFF.

This clonotype was seen a handful of times. This chain connects TRBV20-1 to TRBJ2-5; 11 nucleotides agree with TRBD2. CDR3 size: 17 residues. J gave up 2 bases and V 0 bases, and 8 bases lay outside the gene matches. From germline, CDR1 is DFQATT and CDR2 SNEGSKA (reference sequence). The CDR3 loop is CSARDLLAGALQETQYF. CDR3 coding DNA: TGCAGTGCTAGAGATTTACTAGCGGGGGCCTTACAAGAGACCCAGTACTTC.

CDR3 DNA sequence: TGCGCCAGCAGCCAAGCGGTGACAGGGAACTATGGCTACACCTTC. As protein: CASSQAVTGNYGYTF. The V call is TRBV4-3, the J call TRBJ1-2; 7 bases are a match to TRBD1. CDR1 LGHNA and CDR2 YSLEER come from the germline V gene. CDR3 length: 15 residues. The V and J ends lost 1 base and 2 bases, in that order; junction bases with no gene match: 4.

This clonotype was found a few times. The chain employs TRBV2 and TRBJ2-4, with D perhaps TRBD2 (6 bases). The V end lost 4 bases, the J end lost 0 bases, and 16 bases lay between the germline ends. From germline, CDR1 is SNHLY and CDR2 FYNNEI. The CDR3 covers 17 residues. In DNA form, the CDR3 reads TGTGCCAGCAGTGTTGGGGGACTCATGCTAGCCAAAAACATTCAGTACTTC. It yields the protein CASSVGGLMLAKNIQYF.

This clonotype was detected a few times. CDR3 sequence: CASGPRPRGAYNEQFF. CDR3 sequence (DNA): TGCGCCAGCGGCCCGAGACCCCGGGGGGCCTACAATGAGCAGTTCTTC. V is TRBV5-1 and J is TRBJ2-1; 7 bases match TRBD2. V lost 7 bases to trimming and J lost 2 bases; unmatched junction nucleotides: 12. The germline V gene encodes CDR1 SGHRS and CDR2 YFSETQ. This CDR3 is 16 amino acids long.

The chain employs TRBV20-1 and TRBJ2-2; TRBD2 is a possible D gene (6 bases). V was clipped by 0 bases and J by 6 bases, with 14 bases between them. The germline V gene encodes CDR1 DFQATT and CDR2 SNEGSKA (reference sequence). This CDR3 spans 15 amino acids. The CDR3 region is CSARDQAGRSGELFF. Here the CDR3 DNA reads TGCAGTGCTAGAGATCAGGCGGGGAGGTCCGGGGAGCTGTTTTTT.

CDR3 region: CASSLTGQANYGYTF. The CDR3 nucleotides are TGCGCCAGCAGCCTGACAGGACAAGCTAACTATGGCTACACCTTC. The rearrangement links TRBV4-3 to TRBJ1-2; a possible D gene is TRBD1 (6 bases). Looked up from germline, CDR1 is LGHNA and CDR2 is YSLEER. The V end was cut by 4 bases, the J end by 0 bases, with 12 bases between. This CDR3 region has 15 residues.

This clonotype was seen a few times. This chain joins TRBV29-1 and TRBJ1-5, with D maybe TRBD1 (6 bases). The germline V gene has CDR1 SQVTM and CDR2 ANQGSEA. V gave up 5 bases and J gave up 4 bases, with 12 bases separating them. This CDR3 comprises 13 residues. CDR3: CSVIEQGNQPQHF. The CDR3 DNA sequence: TGCAGCGTTATCGAACAGGGTAATCAGCCCCAGCATTTT.

The gene calls are TRBV20-1 and TRBJ2-7, with D possibly TRBD2 on 6 matching bases. The germline V gene encodes CDR1 DFQATT and CDR2 SNEGSKA (reference sequence). The CDR3 runs 14 residues. Between the trimmed V and J ends, which lost 0 bases and 0 bases, there was a span of 9 bases. The CDR3 DNA reads TGCAGTGCTAGAGATGGGCGGGGCTCCTACGAGCAGTACTTC. As protein: CSARDGRGSYEQYF.

In its sample, this clonotype was seen a few times. J is TRBJ2-3 and V is TRBV29-1; a weak D match, TRBD1 (5 bases). Germline loops: CDR1 SQVTM, CDR2 ANQGSEA. V dropped 6 bases and J dropped 1 base, with 5 bases sitting between them. CDR3 size: 11 residues. CDR3 bases: TGCAGCGTGACAGGCACAGATACGCAGTATTTT. Translated, it gives CSVTGTDTQYF.

V usage is TRBV3-1 and J usage is TRBJ1-1; D gene uncertain. Germline V gene data show CDR1 as LGHDT and CDR2 as YNNKEL (reference sequence). V dropped 0 bases and J dropped 0 bases, with 23 bases sitting between them. The CDR3 contains 20 residues. CDR3 residues: CASSQDSVWTLLHMNTEAFF. For the CDR3, the DNA is TGTGCCAGCAGCCAAGACTCTGTATGGACCCTCCTGCACATGAACACTGAAGCTTTCTTT.

This clonotype was counted many times. J is TRBJ2-7 and V is TRBV15; possible D gene TRBD2, 6 bases. The CDR3 totals 14 residues. From germline, CDR1 is LNHNV and CDR2 YYDKDF (reference sequence). V was trimmed by 7 bases and J by 9 bases, leaving 22 bases between them. The CDR3: CATKVLAEGAMQYF. DNA of the CDR3: TGTGCCACCAAAGTGTTAGCGGAAGGGGCCATGCAGTACTTC.

The V gene is TRBV20-1, the J gene TRBJ1-2; D remains ambiguous. Germline assignment: CDR1 DFQATT and CDR2 SNEGSKA (reference sequence). V was trimmed by 3 bases and J by 4 bases, leaving 15 bases between them. The CDR3 runs to 14 residues. The CDR3 protein is CSASDGRRSYGYTF. Here the CDR3 DNA reads TGCAGTGCTAGTGACGGCCGCCGCTCCTATGGCTACACCTTC.

This clonotype turned up a few times. The V call is TRBV30, the J call TRBJ2-1; D remains unclear. The germline V gene encodes CDR1 GTSNPN and CDR2 SVGIG (reference sequence). The CDR3 length is 12 residues. The V end lost 0 bases, the J end lost 8 bases, and 8 bases lay between the germline ends. CDR3 region: CAWSVPFYEQFF. The CDR3 nucleotides are TGTGCCTGGAGTGTACCTTTCTATGAGCAGTTCTTC. Filled out from reference TRBV30 and TRBJ2-1, the complete variable domain reads SQTIHQWPATLVQPVGSPLSLECTVEGTSNPNLYWYRQAAGRGLQLLFYSVGIGQISSEVPQNLSASRPQDRQFILSSKKLLLSDSGFYLCAWSVPFYEQFFGPGTRLTVL.

This clonotype was counted many times. The CDR3 region is CASGLAGGHGDTQYF. DNA of the CDR3: TGCGCCAGCGGACTAGCGGGGGGGCATGGAGATACGCAGTATTTT. The J gene is TRBJ2-3, the V gene TRBV5-1, with TRBD2 matching 15 bases. This CDR3 has 15 amino acids. V was clipped by 7 bases and J by 5 bases; unmatched bases: 5. Germline V gene sequence: CDR1 SGHRS, CDR2 YFSETQ.

The rearrangement uses TRBV11-2 and TRBJ2-3; the match to TRBD2 covers 8 bases. This CDR3 is 15 amino acids long. Germline V lookup: CDR1 SGHAT, CDR2 FQNNGV. Losses at the gene ends were 4 bases for V and 8 bases for J; bases not matched to a gene: 11. DNA for the CDR3: TGTGCCAGCAGCTCCCTCTTAGCGGGGCCCGCTACGCAGTATTTT. Translation: CASSSLLAGPATQYF.

This clonotype appeared a few times. This rearrangement joins TRBV7-9 to TRBJ1-1; D is uncertain. V was cut by 5 bases and J by 8 bases, with 18 bases left in between. CDR3 length equals 14 residues. Germline values: CDR1 SEHNR, CDR2 FQNEAQ (reference sequence). The CDR3 is CASSPREIRREAFF. DNA of the CDR3: TGTGCCAGCAGCCCCCGGGAAATTAGGAGGGAAGCTTTCTTT. The full variable domain, completed using reference TRBV7-9 and TRBJ1-1, is DTGVSQNPRHKITKRGQNVTFRCDPISEHNRLYWYRQTLGQGPEFLTYFQNEAQLEKSRLLSDRFSAERPKGSFSTLEIQRTEQGDSAMYLCASSPREIRREAFFGQGTRLTVV.

This clonotype occurred many times. The V call is TRBV7-2, the J call TRBJ2-7; 7 bases align to TRBD2. The CDR3 sequence is 15 residues long. Germline CDR1 SGHTA, CDR2 FQGNSA. The V gene end was trimmed by 0 bases and the J gene end by 2 bases; junction bases not matched to a gene: 4. The CDR3 region is CASSLAGLPTYEQYF. The CDR3 nucleotides are TGTGCCAGCAGCTTAGCGGGACTACCAACCTACGAGCAGTACTTC. Variable domain in full (rest from reference TRBV7-2 and TRBJ2-7): GAGVSQSPSNKVTEKGKDVELRCDPISGHTALYWYRQSLGQGLEFLIYFQGNSAPDKSGLPSDRFSAERTGGSVSTLTIQRTQQEDSAVYLCASSLAGLPTYEQYFGPGTRLTVT.

In this sample, this clonotype turned up a few times. The V gene is TRBV15, the J gene TRBJ2-2, with D maybe TRBD1 (5 bases). Germline CDR1 is LNHNV and CDR2 is YYDKDF (reference sequence). The CDR3 is 14 residues long. Trimming took off 5 bases at V and 1 base at J, with 8 bases between the two ends. This CDR3 reads CATSRQMNTGELFF. The CDR3 DNA follows: TGTGCCACCAGCCGACAGATGAACACCGGGGAGCTGTTTTTT.

Only a few counts were recorded for this clonotype. One end of the junction fails to match germline, which may point to a read error. The gene calls are TRBV18 and TRBJ1-5, with TRBD1 matching 7 bases. CDR3 length equals 16 residues. Per germline, CDR1 KGHSH and CDR2 LQKENI. The DNA of the CDR3 is TGTGCCAGCTCGCCACAGGGGCGAACAGGGGATCTGCCCCAGCATTTT. It is translated as CASSPQGRTGDLPQHF. The variable domain in full, with the rest retrieved from reference TRBV18 and TRBJ1-5, is NAGVMQNPRHLVRRRGQEARLRCSPMKGHSHVYWYRQLPEEGLKFMVYLQKENIIDESGMPKERFSAEFPKEGPSILRIQQVVRGDSAAYFCASSPQGRTGDLPQHFGDGTRLSIL.

V and J are TRBV7-9 and TRBJ1-3, with a possible D match to TRBD1 (5 bases). The ends were cut back, 5 bases at V and 2 bases at J, with 13 bases in the middle. CDR3 length: 15 residues. CDR1 is SEHNR and CDR2 is FQNEAQ in the germline V gene (reference sequence). The CDR3 loop is CASSRRGAPGNTIYF. The CDR3 nucleotides read TGTGCCAGCAGCCGCCGCGGGGCTCCTGGAAACACCATATATTTT.

V gene TRBV29-1 combines with J gene TRBJ1-4; maybe TRBD1 (5 bases). This CDR3 contains 13 residues. Trimming took 3 bases from V and 6 from J, leaving 11 bases between them. CDR1 is SQVTM and CDR2 is ANQGSEA in the germline V gene. The CDR3 DNA sequence: TGCAGCGTTGACGGGGGTTGGGATGAAAAACTGTTTTTT. It specifies CSVDGGWDEKLFF.

This clonotype was seen ten or more times. Written as DNA, the CDR3 is TGCAGTGGCGCTAGCGGCTCCTACGAGCAGTACTTC. Its translation: CSGASGSYEQYF. The genes are TRBV20-1 and TRBJ2-7, with 7 bases that match TRBD2. J gave up 0 bases and V 7 bases, and 3 bases lay outside the gene matches. Germline loops: CDR1 DFQATT, CDR2 SNEGSKA (reference sequence). CDR3 length equals 12 residues.

The rearrangement joins TRBV5-5 to TRBJ2-3; D is possibly TRBD2 (5 bases). The CDR3 is 11 amino acids. Germline CDR1 SGHKS, CDR2 YYEKEE (reference sequence). The V gene lost 0 bases and the J gene lost 13 bases, with 9 bases spanning the gap. The CDR3 region has the DNA TGTGCCAGCAGCTTGGTTCAGGAGGAGTATTTT. It codes for CASSLVQEEYF.

The chain combines TRBV5-1 with TRBJ2-2; maybe TRBD1 (6 bases). Germline values: CDR1 SGHRS, CDR2 YFSETQ. The CDR3 sequence is 13 residues long. The V end lost 1 base, the J end lost 6 bases, and 7 bases lay between the germline ends. This chain's CDR3 is CASSLRGSGELFF. The DNA for the CDR3 is TGCGCCAGCAGCTTGAGGGGGTCCGGGGAGCTGTTTTTT. Complete variable domain (other parts from reference TRBV5-1 and TRBJ2-2): KAGVTQTPRYLIKTRGQQVTLSCSPISGHRSVSWYQQTPGQGLQFLFEYFSETQRNKGNFPGRFSGRQFSNSRSEMNVSTLELGDSALYLCASSLRGSGELFFGEGSRLTVL.

The rearrangement links TRBV20-1 to TRBJ2-2; D not resolved. The CDR3 consists of 15 residues. Per the germline V gene, CDR1 is DFQATT and CDR2 is SNEGSKA (reference sequence). The V gene lost 2 bases and the J gene lost 5 bases, with 15 bases spanning the gap. This chain's CDR3 is CSARRAADWTGELFF. The CDR3 nucleotides read TGCAGTGCTAGACGGGCAGCTGATTGGACCGGGGAGCTGTTTTTT.